This T cell receptor beta chain derives from a study of T cells in Graves' hyperthyroidism and ophthalmopathy. Comments on this clonotype: Its antigen is not known.

TCR beta CDR3 region amplification was performed from RNA transcripts. The primer set for the first-round RT-PCR of the TCR CDR3 was HTBI. Using its own MiXCR run on the multiplex PCR reads, TCRdb lists one record per CDR3 protein. The data hold around 300,000 distinct CDR3 sequences, with about 15% observed a single time. Study results and limitations: Clonotypes that were expanded in thyroid above 0.001 mostly appeared in blood too.

Patients were excluded for uncontrolled infection, other autoimmune disease, pregnancy or lactation. Clinicians diagnosed patients from clinical symptoms, serum thyroxine and TRAb, thyroid ultrasound and orbital computed tomography. A roughly 9.7 ml volume of fresh peripheral blood provided the PBMCs. This CDR3 is built from 18 residues. Germline V gene data show CDR1 as MGHRA and CDR2 as YSYEKL. The V gene end was trimmed by 1 base and the J gene end by 3 bases; junction bases not matched to a gene: 11. This TCR was recovered from a woman aged 25 to 45 with Graves' hyperthyroidism. The sample comprised blood. The chain recombines TRBV4-1 with TRBJ2-7; 11 nucleotides match TRBD2. CDR3 residues: CASSQGPSGRPLNYEQYF. The CDR3 coding sequence is TGCGCCAGCAGCCAAGGTCCTAGCGGGAGGCCCCTGAACTACGAGCAGTACTTC.